The entry below describes one T cell receptor (beta chain). Its antigen is not identified. This entry is derived from a study of T cell responses to AZD1222 COVID-19 vaccine. Study background: Doses given second, at about 4 or about 12 weeks, were pooled. Study-wide results and caveats: Donors in the cohort were predominantly white British and more often female, and clonal diversity was possibly underestimated.

CDR1 LNHDA and CDR2 SQIVND come from the germline V gene (reference sequence). The CDR3 covers 15 residues. V lost 9 bases and J 2 bases, leaving 19 bases between the germline ends. Assay used: immunoSEQ multiplex PCR; TCRdb lists only in-frame clones, some missing. The table includes 140,000 to 150,000 clones, around 91% detected once. The J gene is TRBJ1-2, the V gene TRBV19, with TRBD1 as a possible D gene (6 bases). The origin of this receptor is an adult in good health. Sequenced here: peripheral blood, sampled on day 0 of AZD1222 vaccination. The CDR3, as DNA: TGTGCCAGCGAGGACAGTCGACCGCCCAACTATGGCTACACCTTC. As protein: CASEDSRPPNYGYTF.